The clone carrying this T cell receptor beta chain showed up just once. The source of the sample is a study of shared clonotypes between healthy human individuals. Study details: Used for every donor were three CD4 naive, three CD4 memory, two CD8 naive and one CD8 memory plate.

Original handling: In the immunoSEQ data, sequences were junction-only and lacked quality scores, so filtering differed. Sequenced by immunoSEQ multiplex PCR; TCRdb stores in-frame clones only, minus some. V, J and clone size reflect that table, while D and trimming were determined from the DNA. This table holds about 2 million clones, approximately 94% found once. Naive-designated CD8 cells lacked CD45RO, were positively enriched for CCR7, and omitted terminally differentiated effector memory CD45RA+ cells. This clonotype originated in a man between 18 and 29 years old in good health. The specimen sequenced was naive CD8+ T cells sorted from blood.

The CDR3 region is CASSDRDTLEQFF. CDR3 sequence (DNA): TGTGCCAGCAGCGACAGGGACACCCTTGAGCAGTTCTTC. The V gene is TRBV7-9, the J gene TRBJ2-1; 7 nucleotides match TRBD1. The germline V gene encodes CDR1 SEHNR and CDR2 FQNEAQ (reference sequence). J gave up 9 bases and V 5 bases, and 7 bases lay outside the gene matches. The CDR3 length is 13 residues.